This T cell receptor (beta chain) was captured in a study of T cells in Graves' hyperthyroidism and ophthalmopathy (dated by TCRdb to 2018 to 2020). Background on the whole study: Peripheral blood samples were taken at the time of initial diagnosis, prior to any treatment. The paper describes TCR Vbeta CDR3 sequencing of 135 peripheral blood samples, made up of 40 to 45 ophthalmopathy patients, around 78 hyperthyroidism patients and roughly 17 progressor patients. Prospective prediction of ophthalmopathy was tested in an independent validation cohort consisting of 18 hyperthyroidism patients and some 17 patients who later progressed to ophthalmopathy. The 100 discovery patients were randomly divided into training and test sets at a 7:3 ratio. Thyroid tissue and blood T-cell repertoires from roughly six Graves' hyperthyroidism patients were also compared in the study. Once sampling was done, hyperthyroidism patients were given methimazole at a starting dose of 30 mg daily, whereas ophthalmopathy patients were given high-dose intravenous methylprednisolone. A discovery cohort of fewer than 110 patients, about 44 with Graves' ophthalmopathy and under 60 with stable Graves' hyperthyroidism, was used to find distinguishing TCR V-J signatures.

The full study reports these points: A 13 V-J signature model separated ophthalmopathy from stable hyperthyroidism, with approximately 86% sensitivity and 81% to 82% specificity in cross-validation and 80%/75% in testing. Most expanded thyroid clonotypes (frequency above 0.001) were also found in blood, which suggests that blood repertoires may mirror thyroid immune responses. No statistical method was used to fix the sample size in advance, and group allocation was not hidden from the investigators. In validation, the model predicted progression to ophthalmopathy a median of roughly six months before onset, with approximately 71% sensitivity and 72.22% specificity.

Moderately to severely active disease, a Clinical Activity Score of at least 3, a NOSPECS grade of at least 4, and a duration under 3 months were present in ophthalmopathy patients. Exclusion was applied to patients with uncontrolled infections, other autoimmune diseases, pregnancy or lactation. Diagnoses relied on clinical symptoms, serum thyroxine and TRAb, thyroid ultrasound and orbital computed tomography. Ficoll-Paque density gradient centrifugation was used to isolate PBMCs from 8.5 to 10 ml of fresh peripheral blood. Trizol reagent was used to extract total RNA, and RNA quality was then checked on an Agilent 2100 Bioanalyzer. The V and J ends are trimmed by 4 bases and 1 base, leaving 7 bases between them. CDR1 and CDR2, looked up from the germline V gene (reference sequence), are SEHNR and FQNEAQ. The CDR3 has 13 amino acids, counting the end cysteine and phenylalanine. The retained sequence is limited to the CDR3, 39 bases, with the frame set at the first base.

For this clonotype: Its antigen is still unknown. Base qualities are not recorded, but no much larger clone differs from it by a single base.

The TCR beta CDR3 regions were amplified from RNA transcripts. For the first round of RT-PCR on the TCR CDR3, the HTBI primer set was used together with the Qiagen OneStep RT-PCR kit. Libraries were constructed in a second round of multiplex PCR, after which size selection and purification were carried out. Paired-end sequencing of the libraries was performed with 100 bp reads on an Illumina HiSeq2000. In the authors' own workflow: SOAPnuke was used to process the raw data, throwing out any read that contained adapters or uncalled bases, had a mean Phred below 15, or lacked an exact constant-primer or identifier match. COPE v1.2.5 was used to merge high-quality paired reads, and clonotypes were defined as unique nucleotide sequences. Clonotypes were aligned to IMGT TRBV, TRBD and TRBJ reference segments using MiTCR v1.1. Only V-J combinations with frequency above 0.0001, covering about 99% of repertoires, were analysed. The TCS score was defined as F50 (clonal expansion) divided by E x V (chaos), with BLOSUM62-based TCRdist calculated between CDR3 peptides within each V-J. Welch's t-statistics and random forest reduced 500 to 550 V-J features to 13, which were used in a naive Bayes classifier (R e1071). Thyroid-blood repertoire similarity was quantified with the Morisita-Horn index. TCRdb cleaned the public reads at Q25 with fastp, built clones with MiXCR and kept in-frame beta chains. Each CDR3 protein appears once, grouped with its most common genes and DNA. None of the V and J calls come from the authors' own analysis; TCRdb made them. Present in this sample are 50,000 to 60,000 distinct CDR3 sequences, about 50% of which were seen just once. Around 12% of the sample belongs to the ten largest clones.

The receptor was isolated from a woman aged 30 to 39 with Graves' ophthalmopathy. Recombination connected TRBV7-9 to TRBJ1-1, and the D gene may be TRBD1, 5 bases matching. Sequencing used blood. The DNA reads TGTGCCAGCAGCTCAACAGGGAACACTGAAGCTTTCTTT. Translated, this is CASSSTGNTEAFF.